This T cell receptor beta chain stems from a study of T cells in localized non-small cell lung cancer. V lost 5 bases and J lost 1, with 17 bases in between. This CDR3 contains 16 residues. CDR1 and CDR2 (germline): LNHDA, SQIVND (reference sequence). Clones were sequenced by immunoSEQ multiplex PCR, and TCRdb holds only the in-frame ones, with some missing. The data show approximately 37,000 clones, roughly 86% seen once. Relative to its sample, this clone is medium-sized. The sequence was obtained from a man aged 18 to 50 with stage I lung adenocarcinoma. This chain links TRBV19 with TRBJ1-1; no reliable D call. Sequenced material: peripheral blood, taken before any cancer treatment. The CDR3 here is CASSLTGPWGNTEAFF. In DNA, the CDR3 is TGTGCCAGTAGTCTAACTGGACCCTGGGGGAACACTGAAGCTTTCTTT.